A selection of T cell receptor beta chains follows, all from one sample in a study of shared clonotypes between healthy human individuals. Method: immunoSEQ multiplex PCR; TCRdb's copy keeps in-frame clones and lacks some. The data show more than 2 million clones, around 95% seen once. The sequenced sample was naive CD8+ T cells from PBMCs. The source of these receptors is a man aged 18 to 35 in good health. Some clones in this sample may be carry-over from other donors' samples. CDR3s include the opening cysteine and the closing phenylalanine or tryptophan. Each record gives: V gene, J gene, D gene, clone size, CDR3 DNA, CDR3 protein. A D gene is named only where the DNA matches it firmly. A row's size may be missing; if present it is once, few, many or a size class.

TRBV7-9,TRBJ2-7,.,.,TGTGCCAGCAGCTTAGATGCGGGCTACGAGCAGTACTTC,CASSLDAGYEQYF
TRBV4-2,TRBJ2-7,.,.,TGTGCTTCAAGTCCGGGGGGCGACTACGAGCAGTACTTC,CASSPGGDYEQYF
TRBV15,TRBJ2-7,TRBD1,.,TGTGCCACCAGCAGAGCCAGGGGGCCAACCTACGAGCAGTACTTC,CATSRARGPTYEQYF
TRBV9,TRBJ1-4,.,.,TGTGCCAGCGGAGTCTCGGGATCCAATGAAAAACTGTTTTTT,CASGVSGSNEKLFF
TRBV6-6,TRBJ1-2,TRBD1,.,TGTGCCAGCAGTTTATTTCAGGGGGTGAGCTATGGCTACACCTTC,CASSLFQGVSYGYTF
TRBV10-3,TRBJ1-2,.,once,TGTGCCATCAGTGAGTCGATATCAGGGGACTATGGCTACACCTTC,CAISESISGDYGYTF
TRBV13,TRBJ1-3,TRBD1,.,TGTGCCAGCAGCCGATCGACAGGGGGAATAGGGGGAAACACCATATATTTT,CASSRSTGGIGGNTIYF
TRBV7-9,TRBJ2-4,TRBD1,.,TGTGCCAGCAGCCATCCCCAAAGCCGGACAGGGAAGGAAAACATTCAGTACTTC,CASSHPQSRTGKENIQYF
TRBV25-1,TRBJ1-5,TRBD1,.,TGTGCCAGCAGTGCGACAGGGTGGGGTACCAATCAGCCCCAGCATTTT,CASSATGWGTNQPQHF
TRBV7-9,TRBJ2-1,.,.,TGTGCCAGCAGCTTTCGGTTGAATGAGCAGTTCTTC,CASSFRLNEQFF
TRBV7-8,TRBJ2-1,TRBD2,.,TGTGCCAGCAGCTTGGGACTAGCGGGACCGGCCTACAATGAGCAGTTCTTC,CASSLGLAGPAYNEQFF
TRBV6-4,TRBJ2-5,.,.,TGTGCCAGCAGTGACCTAGAAGAAGAGACCCAGTACTTC,CASSDLEEETQYF
TRBV7-9,TRBJ1-2,.,.,TGTGCCAGCAGCCCCGGATTATGGCAGAGGGACTATGGCTACACCTTC,CASSPGLWQRDYGYTF
TRBV5-6,TRBJ1-5,.,.,TGTGCCAGCTCCGTGGGGGGGGGCAATCAGCCCCAGCATTTT,CASSVGGGNQPQHF
TRBV9,TRBJ2-1,.,.,TGTGCCAGCAGCTCCGGGGGACTTTATGAGCAGTTCTTC,CASSSGGLYEQFF
TRBV9,TRBJ2-1,.,.,TGTGCCAGCAGCCCTTGGGGGGGCTATGATGAGCAGTTCTTC,CASSPWGGYDEQFF
TRBV7-6,TRBJ2-1,.,.,TGTGCCAGCAGCAACCCGGTCTTGGGGTCTGAGCAGTTCTTC,CASSNPVLGSEQFF
TRBV5-8,TRBJ2-7,.,.,TGTGCCAGCAGCTTGATAGTGTACGAGCAGTACTTC,CASSLIVYEQYF
TRBV14,TRBJ2-7,TRBD1,.,TGTGCCAGCAGATCCTGGGACAGGGGGAGCGAGCAGTACTTC,CASRSWDRGSEQYF
TRBV18,TRBJ1-1,.,.,TGTGCCAGCTCACCCACGTGGGATAACACTGAAGCTTTCTTT,CASSPTWDNTEAFF
TRBV5-8,TRBJ1-1,TRBD1,.,TGTGCCAGCGCAACGACAGGGGTCACTGAAGCTTTCTTT,CASATTGVTEAFF
TRBV18,TRBJ2-7,.,once,TGTGCCAGCTCACCACGCAGGGGCGTAACGGACGAGCAGTACTTC,CASSPRRGVTDEQYF
TRBV11-1,TRBJ2-7,.,once,TGTGCCAGCGGTAGCGGACCCTCCTACGAGCAGTACTTC,CASGSGPSYEQYF
TRBV5-4,TRBJ2-7,.,.,TGTGCCAGCAGCTTGAGTAGATTTTCCAACGAGCAGTACTTC,CASSLSRFSNEQYF
TRBV4-1,TRBJ1-5,TRBD1,few,TGCGCCAGCAGCCAGCCCGGACAGGGGCATCAGCCCCAGCATTTT,CASSQPGQGHQPQHF
TRBV27,TRBJ2-7,.,.,TGTGCCAGCAGTTCCATCCACACTAGGACTCTTCGCTACGAGCAGTACTTC,CASSSIHTRTLRYEQYF
TRBV7-6,TRBJ1-2,.,.,TGTGCCAGCAGCCGTTTGCGGGTTTTGGATGGCTACACCTTC,CASSRLRVLDGYTF
TRBV28,TRBJ2-7,.,once,TGTGCCAGCAGTTCCCCCGGGGTAGCAAGCGAGCAGTACTTC,CASSSPGVASEQYF
TRBV27,TRBJ1-2,.,.,TGTGCCAGCAGTTCCCTGGGGACCGACGGCTACACCTTC,CASSSLGTDGYTF
TRBV27,TRBJ1-1,TRBD1,.,TGTGCCAGCAGTTCCACGACAGGGGGCGTCTTCACTGAAGCTTTCTTT,CASSSTTGGVFTEAFF
TRBV27,TRBJ2-7,.,few,TGTGCCAGCAGCCCCGGGACTAGGGGGCAGGAGTACTTC,CASSPGTRGQEYF
TRBV5-6,TRBJ2-7,TRBD1,.,TGTGCCAGCAACGCACCGGGACAGGTATACGAGCAGTACTTC,CASNAPGQVYEQYF
TRBV5-1,TRBJ2-5,TRBD1,.,TGCGCCAGCAAACCTATTTCCCTTACGGGACAGGGACGAGAGACCCAGTACTTC,CASKPISLTGQGRETQYF
TRBV9,TRBJ1-2,TRBD1,.,TGTGCCAGCAGCGAGGACAGGACCCACTATGGCTACACCTTC,CASSEDRTHYGYTF
TRBV7-6,TRBJ1-1,.,.,TGTGCCAGCAGCCCGGGGGGAATAGACACTGAAGCTTTCTTT,CASSPGGIDTEAFF
TRBV14,TRBJ2-2,TRBD2,.,TGTGCCAGCAGCCTCGTATTCCCACTAGCGGGAGGAGGTAACACCGGGGAGCTGTTTTTT,CASSLVFPLAGGGNTGELFF
TRBV7-9,TRBJ2-1,TRBD2,once,TGTGCCAGCAGCTTACCAGCGGGAACATACAATGAGCAGTTCTTC,CASSLPAGTYNEQFF
TRBV7-2,TRBJ1-1,.,once,TGTGCCAGCAGCAAACTCGAGGGTCTTCGCACTGAAGCTTTCTTT,CASSKLEGLRTEAFF
TRBV2,TRBJ2-1,.,.,TGTGCCAGCAGTGACGGGACCCTCGAAACGCCCAATGAGCAGTTCTTC,CASSDGTLETPNEQFF
TRBV28,TRBJ2-5,.,.,TGTGCCAGCAGTTTGGGGGGGCCAGAGACCCAGTACTTC,CASSLGGPETQYF
TRBV30,TRBJ2-7,.,.,TGTGCCTGGAGTGCCCTAATTAACTACGAGCAGTACTTC,CAWSALINYEQYF
TRBV28,TRBJ1-2,.,.,TGTGCCAGCAGTGACTTCAGGGAGCGGGCCGGTAACTATGGCTACACCTTC,CASSDFRERAGNYGYTF
TRBV4-3,TRBJ2-3,.,.,TGCGCCAGCAGCCAAGATCGGGTGTTTACAGATACGCAGTATTTT,CASSQDRVFTDTQYF
TRBV27,TRBJ2-5,.,.,TGTGCCAGCAGTCCCCCGGGGCTCTTGGGGACCCAGTACTTC,CASSPPGLLGTQYF
TRBV12-1,TRBJ2-7,.,.,TGTGCCAGCAGCTTTCGAGTAGGGGGCCCGTACGAGCAGTACTTC,CASSFRVGGPYEQYF
TRBV7-9,TRBJ2-7,TRBD2,.,TGTGCCAGCAGCCTCCCCGCGGGAGGCCACTACGAGCAGTACTTC,CASSLPAGGHYEQYF
TRBV4-2,TRBJ2-1,.,.,TGTGCCAGCAGCCCGGGACAACGAAGCGTCGCTGAGCAGTTCTTC,CASSPGQRSVAEQFF